This TCR beta chain was documented in a study of vaccination and CD4 T cells after COVID-19. About the study: The convalescents, six males and four females, included two who were Hispanic.

Sequence data for DNA of cultured CD4+ T cells were generated by the Oncomine TCR Beta short-read assay. Using its own MiXCR run on the PCR reads, TCRdb lists one record per CDR3 protein. This table holds some 10,000 distinct CDR3 sequences, 66% found once. Remarks on this clonotype: Its antigen is as yet unknown.

This CDR3 contains 15 residues. From germline, CDR1 is SGHTA and CDR2 FQGNSA. Between the trimmed V and J ends, which lost 5 bases and 4 bases, there was a span of 16 bases. Treatment indicated: approximately nine-day PBMC culture with coronavirus spike peptide pools or control peptides (ViraFEST assay). IL-2 at roughly 9.6 IU/ml and peptide pools at about 9.5 ug/ml were added to PBMCs cultured at two million per well. Sequencing was done on a sample of CD4+ T cells from blood, cultured in vitro. The chain joins TRBV7-2 to TRBJ2-3; TRBD1 might be the D (6 bases). The receptor was derived from a human donor who had recovered from COVID-19. CDR3 sequence reads: CASSKDSSGPDTQYF. The CDR3, as DNA: TGTGCCAGCAGCAAGGACAGCTCGGGGCCAGATACGCAGTATTTT. The whole variable domain, remainder taken from reference TRBV7-2 and TRBJ2-3, is GAGVSQSPSNKVTEKGKDVELRCDPISGHTALYWYRQSLGQGLEFLIYFQGNSAPDKSGLPSDRFSAERTGGSVSTLTIQRTQQEDSAVYLCASSKDSSGPDTQYFGPGTRLTVL.